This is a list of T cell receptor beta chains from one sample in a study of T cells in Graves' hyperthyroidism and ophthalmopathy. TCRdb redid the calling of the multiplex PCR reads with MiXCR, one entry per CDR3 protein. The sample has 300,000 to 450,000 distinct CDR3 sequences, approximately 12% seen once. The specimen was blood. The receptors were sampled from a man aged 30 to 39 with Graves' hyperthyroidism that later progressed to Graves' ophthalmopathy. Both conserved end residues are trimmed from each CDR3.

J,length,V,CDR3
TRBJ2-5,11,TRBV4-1,ASSQDPGETQY
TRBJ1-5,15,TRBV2,ASREDDYGTGRQPQH
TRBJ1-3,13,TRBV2,ASSTPTGAGNTIY
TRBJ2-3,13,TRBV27,ASGYGHPRVDTQY
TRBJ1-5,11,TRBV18,ASSPRQNQPQH
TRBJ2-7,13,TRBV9,ASSPRTGPVNEQY
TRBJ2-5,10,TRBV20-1,SAGGQGETQY
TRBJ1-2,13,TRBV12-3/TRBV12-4,ASRDRDRGPDGYT
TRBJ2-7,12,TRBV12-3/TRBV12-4,ASSSGGRGTEQY
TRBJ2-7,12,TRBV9,ASSVEQGRYEQY
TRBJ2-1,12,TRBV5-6,ASSLGLPYNEQF